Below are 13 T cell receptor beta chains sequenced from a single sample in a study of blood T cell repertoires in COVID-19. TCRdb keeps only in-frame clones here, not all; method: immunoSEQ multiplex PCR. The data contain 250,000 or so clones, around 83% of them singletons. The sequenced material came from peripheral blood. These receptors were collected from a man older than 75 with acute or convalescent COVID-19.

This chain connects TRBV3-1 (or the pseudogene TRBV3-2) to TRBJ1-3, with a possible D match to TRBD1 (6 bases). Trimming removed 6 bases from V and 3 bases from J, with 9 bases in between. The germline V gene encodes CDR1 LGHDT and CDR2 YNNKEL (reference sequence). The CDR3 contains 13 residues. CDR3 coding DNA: TGTGCCAGCAGGAGGGGGGGTGGAAACACCATATATTTT. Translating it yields CASRRGGGNTIYF.

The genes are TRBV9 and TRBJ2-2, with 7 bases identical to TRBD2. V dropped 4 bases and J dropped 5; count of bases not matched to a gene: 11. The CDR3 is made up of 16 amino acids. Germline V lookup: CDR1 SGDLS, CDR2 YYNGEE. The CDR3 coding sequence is TGTGCCAGCAGCTCCCTAGGGAGGGGAGGAACCGGGGAGCTGTTTTTT. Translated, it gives CASSSLGRGGTGELFF.

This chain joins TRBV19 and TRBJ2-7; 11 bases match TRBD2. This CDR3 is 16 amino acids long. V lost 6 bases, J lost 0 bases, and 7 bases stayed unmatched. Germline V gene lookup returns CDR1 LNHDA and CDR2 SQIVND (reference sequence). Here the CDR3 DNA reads TGTGCCAGTAGCCGATCGGGACTAGCGGCCTCCTACGAGCAGTACTTC. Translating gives CASSRSGLAASYEQYF.

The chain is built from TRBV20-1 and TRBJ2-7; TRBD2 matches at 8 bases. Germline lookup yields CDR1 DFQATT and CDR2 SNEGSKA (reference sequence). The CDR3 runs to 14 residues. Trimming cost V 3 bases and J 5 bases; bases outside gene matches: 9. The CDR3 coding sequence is TGCAGTGCTAGTAGGAGCGGGAGCCCCCACGAGCAGTACTTC. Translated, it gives CSASRSGSPHEQYF.

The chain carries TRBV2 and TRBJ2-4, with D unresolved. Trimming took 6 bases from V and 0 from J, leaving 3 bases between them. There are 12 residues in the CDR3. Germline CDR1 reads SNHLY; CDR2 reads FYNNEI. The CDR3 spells CASRLAKNIQYF. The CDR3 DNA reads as TGTGCCAGCAGACTAGCCAAAAACATTCAGTACTTC.

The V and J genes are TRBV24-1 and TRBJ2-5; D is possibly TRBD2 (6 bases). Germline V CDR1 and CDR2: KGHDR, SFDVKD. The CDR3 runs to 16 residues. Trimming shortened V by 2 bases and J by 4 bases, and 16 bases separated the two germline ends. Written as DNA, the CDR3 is TGTGCCACCAGTGATTCCGGAGGGCCCTCGGGAGAGACCCAGTACTTC. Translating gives CATSDSGGPSGETQYF.

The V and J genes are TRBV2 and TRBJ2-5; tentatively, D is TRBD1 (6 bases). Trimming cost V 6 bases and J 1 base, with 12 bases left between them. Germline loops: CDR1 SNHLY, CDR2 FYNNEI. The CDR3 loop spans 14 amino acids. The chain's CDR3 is CASSRTVTQETQYF. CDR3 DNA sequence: TGTGCCAGCAGCCGGACAGTAACCCAAGAGACCCAGTACTTC.

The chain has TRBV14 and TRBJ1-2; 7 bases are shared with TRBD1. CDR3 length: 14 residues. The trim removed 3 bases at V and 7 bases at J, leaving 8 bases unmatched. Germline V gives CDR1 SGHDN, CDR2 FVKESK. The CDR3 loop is CASSQARDSFGYTF. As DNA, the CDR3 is TGTGCCAGCAGCCAGGCCCGGGACAGCTTTGGCTACACCTTC.

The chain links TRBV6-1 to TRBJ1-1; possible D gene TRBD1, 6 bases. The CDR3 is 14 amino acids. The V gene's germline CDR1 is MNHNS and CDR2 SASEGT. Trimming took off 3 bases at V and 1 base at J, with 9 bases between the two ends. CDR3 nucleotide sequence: TGTGCCAGCAGTGAGGACAGTGGGAACACTGAAGCTTTCTTT. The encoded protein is CASSEDSGNTEAFF.

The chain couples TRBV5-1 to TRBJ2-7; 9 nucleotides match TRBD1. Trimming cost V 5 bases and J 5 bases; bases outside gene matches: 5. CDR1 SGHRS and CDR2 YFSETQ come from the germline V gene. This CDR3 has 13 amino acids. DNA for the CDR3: TGCGCCAGCAGACAGGGGGCGGTCCACGAGCAGTACTTC. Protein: CASRQGAVHEQYF.

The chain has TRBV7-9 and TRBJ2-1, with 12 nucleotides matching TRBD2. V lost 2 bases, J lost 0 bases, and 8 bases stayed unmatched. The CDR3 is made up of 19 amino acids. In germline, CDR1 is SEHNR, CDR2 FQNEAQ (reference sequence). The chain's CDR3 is CASSLQHGLAGSSYNEQFF. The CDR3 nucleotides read TGTGCCAGCAGCTTACAACATGGACTAGCGGGGAGCTCCTACAATGAGCAGTTCTTC.

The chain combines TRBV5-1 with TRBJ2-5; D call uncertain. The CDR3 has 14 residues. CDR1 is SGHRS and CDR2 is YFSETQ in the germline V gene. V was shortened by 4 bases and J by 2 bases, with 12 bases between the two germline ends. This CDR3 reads CASSPSPPQETQYF. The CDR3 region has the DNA TGCGCCAGCAGCCCAAGCCCCCCTCAAGAGACCCAGTACTTC.

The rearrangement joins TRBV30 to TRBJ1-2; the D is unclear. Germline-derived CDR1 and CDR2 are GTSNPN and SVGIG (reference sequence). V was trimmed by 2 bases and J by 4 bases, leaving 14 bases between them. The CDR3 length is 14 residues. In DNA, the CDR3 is TGTGCCTGGAGTACCCCCCGGGGAGTCTATGGCTACACCTTC. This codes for CAWSTPRGVYGYTF. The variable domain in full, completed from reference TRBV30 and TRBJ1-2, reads SQTIHQWPATLVQPVGSPLSLECTVEGTSNPNLYWYRQAAGRGLQLLFYSVGIGQISSEVPQNLSASRPQDRQFILSSKKLLLSDSGFYLCAWSTPRGVYGYTFGSGTRLTVV.